Detailed here is one TCR beta chain. This clonotype came up many times. Its antigen is currently not known. It has no much larger one-base neighbor in the sample; base qualities were not kept. Amplification of TCR beta CDR3 regions was carried out from RNA transcripts. A first-round RT-PCR of the TCR CDR3 used the HTBI primer set with the Qiagen OneStep RT-PCR kit. A second multiplex PCR round built the libraries, followed by size selection and purification. Libraries were sequenced paired-end with 100 bp reads on an Illumina HiSeq2000. The authors processed their data as follows. SOAPnuke was used to process the raw data, throwing out any read that contained adapters or uncalled bases, had a mean Phred below 15, or lacked an exact constant-primer or identifier match. COPE v1.2.5 was used to merge high-quality paired reads, and clonotypes were defined as unique nucleotide sequences. MiTCR v1.1 was used to align the clonotypes against IMGT TRBV, TRBD and TRBJ reference segments. Analysis was restricted to V-J combinations with a frequency above 0.0001, which covered 99.2% of repertoires. A TCS score was defined as the ratio of F50 (clonal expansion) to E x V (chaos), with BLOSUM62-based TCRdist applied between CDR3 peptides within each V-J. Welch's t-statistics and random forest reduced fewer than 600 V-J features to 10 to 15, which were used in a naive Bayes classifier (R e1071). TCRdb cleaned the public reads at Q25 with fastp, built clones with MiXCR and kept in-frame beta chains. Merged by CDR3 protein, the rows form single entries marked with the most common genes and DNA. Clone size and V and J calls follow TCRdb, not the original study. In all, the sample holds about 210,000 distinct CDR3 sequences, and more than 15% of those were seen once. 50% of the sample rests with the top ten.

The entry originates in a study of T cells in Graves' hyperthyroidism and ophthalmopathy (dated by TCRdb to 2018 to 2020). In terms of the full investigation: Peripheral blood samples were taken at the time of initial diagnosis, prior to any treatment. To identify distinguishing TCR V-J signatures, a discovery cohort of about 100 patients was used, comprising some 45 with Graves' ophthalmopathy and some 60 with stable Graves' hyperthyroidism. Prospective prediction of ophthalmopathy was tested in an independent validation cohort of some 20 hyperthyroidism patients and 15 to 17 patients who later progressed to ophthalmopathy. The roughly 91 discovery patients were randomly divided into training and test sets at a 7:3 ratio. In addition, the study compared T-cell repertoires in thyroid tissue and in blood from five or six Graves' hyperthyroidism patients. Once sampling was done, hyperthyroidism patients were given methimazole at a starting dose of 30 mg daily, whereas ophthalmopathy patients were given high-dose intravenous methylprednisolone. TCR Vbeta CDR3 sequencing of some 140 peripheral blood samples (over 40 ophthalmopathy, approximately 80 hyperthyroidism and approximately 17 progressor patients) is reported in the paper. Overall study results and their limits: Most expanded thyroid clonotypes (frequency above 0.001) were also detected in blood, a finding suggesting that blood repertoires may reflect thyroid immune responses. Ophthalmopathy was separated from stable hyperthyroidism by a 13 V-J signature model, with about 86% sensitivity and 81% to 83% specificity obtained in cross-validation and 80%/75% obtained in testing. In validation, the model predicted progression to ophthalmopathy a median of about 5.9 months before onset, with 65% to 71% sensitivity and about 72% specificity. No statistical method was used to set the sample size in advance, and investigators knew the group allocation.

Stable Graves' hyperthyroidism was defined as the absence of progression to ophthalmopathy over 18 months of follow-up. Hyperthyroidism patients were newly diagnosed, had a disease duration of under 2 months, and were aged 18 to 65 years. Patients with uncontrolled infections, other autoimmune diseases, pregnancy or lactation were excluded. Clinical symptoms, serum thyroxine and TRAb, thyroid ultrasound, and orbital computed tomography formed the basis for the diagnoses. Ficoll-Paque density gradient centrifugation was used to isolate PBMCs from 9.5 to 10 ml of fresh peripheral blood. Trizol reagent was used to extract total RNA, and RNA quality was then checked on an Agilent 2100 Bioanalyzer. V and J lose 5 bases and 7 bases, and a span of 8 bases separates them. Based on the germline V gene, the CDR1 and CDR2 sequences are MNHEY and SVGEGT. Inclusive of the bounding cysteine and phenylalanine, the CDR3 is 11 residues long. The CDR3 DNA has 33 bases and is translated from base 1.

The receptor was isolated from a man aged 45 to 65 with Graves' hyperthyroidism. The chain links TRBV6-2 or TRBV6-3 with TRBJ1-2; no D gene is confidently identified. Sequenced input: blood. The CDR3 here reads CASSGMGGYTF. The nucleotide sequence reads TGTGCCAGCAGTGGGATGGGTGGCTACACCTTC.